This TCR beta chain came from a study of T cells after yellow fever vaccination. Study results and caveats: Just a small share of clonotypes turned up in the CD4 compartment as well as the CD8 compartment.

The CDR3 totals 18 residues. V gave up 3 bases and J gave up 8 bases; unmatched junction bases: 18. The germline V gene has CDR1 SGHVS and CDR2 FQNEAQ. TCRdb re-analysed the 5' RACE reads in MiXCR, keeping a single row per CDR3 protein. Found here are about 320,000 distinct CDR3 sequences, 3.5% to 4.5% of them singletons; the top ten hold approximately 19%. About this clonotype: Its antigen is unknown.

This clonotype originated in a man between 18 and 35 years old who received the YFV17D yellow fever vaccine. The source material was PBMCs, sampled 15 days after the yellow fever booster vaccination. The gene calls are TRBV7-8 and TRBJ1-1, with 10 bases lining up with TRBD1. The CDR3 protein is CASSLGVTGDRGPLEAFF. Here the CDR3 DNA reads TGTGCCAGCAGCTTGGGAGTAACGGGGGACAGGGGCCCCCTCGAAGCTTTCTTT.